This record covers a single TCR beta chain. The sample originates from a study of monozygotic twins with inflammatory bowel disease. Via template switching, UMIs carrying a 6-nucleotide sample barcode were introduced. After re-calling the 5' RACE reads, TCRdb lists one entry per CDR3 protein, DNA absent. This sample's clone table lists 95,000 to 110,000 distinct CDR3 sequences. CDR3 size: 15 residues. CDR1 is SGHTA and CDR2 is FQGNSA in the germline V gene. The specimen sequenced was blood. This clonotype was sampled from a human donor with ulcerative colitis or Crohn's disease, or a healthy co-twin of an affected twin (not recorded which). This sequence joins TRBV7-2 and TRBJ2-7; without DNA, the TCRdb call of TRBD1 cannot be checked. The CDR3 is CASSPGTGNSYEQYF. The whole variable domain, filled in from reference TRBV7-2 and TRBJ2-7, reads GAGVSQSPSNKVTEKGKDVELRCDPISGHTALYWYRQSLGQGLEFLIYFQGNSAPDKSGLPSDRFSAERTGGSVSTLTIQRTQQEDSAVYLCASSPGTGNSYEQYFGPGTRLTVT.